This TCR beta chain was captured by sequencing in a study of T-cell memory formation after mild COVID-19. Overall study findings and caveats: Later expanders leaned CD4+, whereas day 15 to 85 contracting clones were balanced CD4/CD8.

Germline V gene data show CDR1 as ENHRY and CDR2 as SYGVKD. This CDR3 has 13 residues. Deletions cut 8 bases from V and 0 bases from J, with 10 bases between. Concerning this clonotype itself: Antigen: not known.

Each CDR3 protein gets one entry after TCRdb re-called the 5' RACE reads with MiXCR. The sample yields hundreds of thousands of distinct CDR3 sequences, 20% to 25% seen once. The specimen was PBMCs or a T cell subset sorted from them (not recorded which). This chain uses TRBV10-3 with TRBJ1-1; D call uncertain. The source is an adult woman who had mild COVID-19 (a few samples of this study predate the infection). Cell type and time point are not known. CDR3 coding DNA: TGTGCCATCGGACCACAGATGAACACTGAAGCTTTCTTT. It yields the protein CAIGPQMNTEAFF.